A single sample is the source of the 5 T cell receptor beta chains below, sequenced in a study of spatial heterogeneity in lung cancer. Study-wide points: Counts that tracked tumor mutation counts were those of expanded intratumoral alpha and beta TCRs.

TCRdb ran MiXCR on the 5' RACE reads and lists one entry per CDR3 protein. The repertoire consists of approximately 6,400 distinct CDR3 sequences, with 6.5% to 8% occurring once and the leading ten covering 12%. For these TCRs, the target antigens are not known. The time point here: sample taken at primary tumor resection. The material was lung tumor tissue, obtained at surgery. The receptors originated from a male donor with early-stage non-small cell lung cancer.

The chain links TRBV25-1 to TRBJ1-1; D unclear. Germline CDR1 MGHDK, CDR2 SYGVNS. The CDR3 totals 12 residues. V gave up 4 bases and J gave up 3 bases, with 6 bases separating them. The CDR3 DNA reads as TGTGCCAGCAGTGGGATCGACACTGAAGCTTTCTTT. It codes for CASSGIDTEAFF.

This clonotype was observed at least ten times. This chain links TRBV9 with TRBJ2-1; D gene ambiguous. This CDR3 region has 11 residues. CDR1 and CDR2 from the germline V gene are SGDLS and YYNGEE. Trimming removed 0 bases at V and 10 bases at J, with 5 bases between. The CDR3 bases are TGTGCCAGCAGCGTAGTGGAGGAGCAGTTCTTC. Translated: CASSVVEEQFF.

This clonotype was detected ten times or more. The J gene is TRBJ2-3, the V gene TRBV4-3, with 12 bases aligning to TRBD2. Germline CDR1 is LGHNA and CDR2 is YSLEER. V lost 0 bases to trimming and J lost 4 bases; unmatched junction nucleotides: 5. The CDR3 loop spans 17 amino acids. The CDR3 sequence is CASSQDLAGGLADTQYF. The CDR3 region has the DNA TGCGCCAGCAGCCAAGACCTAGCGGGGGGGCTTGCAGATACGCAGTATTTT.

V is TRBV30 and J is TRBJ2-3; no reliable D call. The germline V gene encodes CDR1 GTSNPN and CDR2 SVGIG (reference sequence). This CDR3 has 14 residues. V was clipped by 1 base and J by 1 base, with 9 bases between them. For the CDR3, the DNA is TGTGCCTGGAGTGCGAAGATGGGCACAGATACGCAGTATTTT. Protein product: CAWSAKMGTDTQYF.

This clonotype was picked up many times. The rearrangement joins TRBV29-1 to TRBJ2-4, with D unclear. The CDR3 extends over 13 amino acids. V was clipped by 1 base and J by 8 bases, with 12 bases between them. Germline V lookup: CDR1 SQVTM, CDR2 ANQGSEA. In nucleotides, the CDR3 is TGCAGCGTTGAAGGGGCAGGTAGAGACATTCAGTACTTC. It specifies CSVEGAGRDIQYF.